A single sample is the source of the 10 T cell receptor beta chains below, sequenced in a study of OX40 agonist ivuxolimab in advanced cancers. Sequencing used immunoSEQ multiplex PCR; TCRdb keeps in-frame clones, though not all of them. Of about 48,000 clones listed, 70% to 80% are singletons. The input for sequencing was CD4+ or CD8+ T cells sorted from blood, taken in a trial of the OX40 agonist ivuxolimab. The receptor source for this set is an adult with an advanced solid tumor such as melanoma, head and neck, liver or kidney cancer.

The table lists this clone with a few counts. V is TRBV7-9 and J is TRBJ1-5; 7 bases are a match to TRBD1. The CDR3 consists of 15 residues. CDR1 and CDR2 (germline): SEHNR, FQNEAQ (reference sequence). Germline trimming cut 5 bases from V and 5 bases from J; bases unmatched to any gene: 9. The CDR3: CASSQQGGRDQPQHF. CDR3 in DNA: TGTGCCAGCAGCCAACAAGGGGGCCGGGATCAGCCCCAGCATTTT.

The CDR3 protein is CASSLSIRQGANGELFF. The CDR3, as DNA: TGTGCCAGCAGTTTATCGATAAGACAGGGGGCGAACGGGGAGCTGTTTTTT. This rearrangement joins TRBV27 to TRBJ2-2, with 10 bases identical to TRBD1. V lost 0 bases to trimming and J lost 7 bases; unmatched junction nucleotides: 8. CDR1 is MNHEY, CDR2 SMNVEV, per germline (reference sequence). The CDR3 is made up of 17 amino acids.

This clone has just one count. The gene calls are TRBV4-3 and TRBJ2-1, with 13 bases identical to TRBD2. CDR1 is LGHNA, CDR2 YSLEER, per germline. V was pared by 0 bases and J by 8 bases, with 7 bases of the junction left unmatched. CDR3 length: 17 amino acids. This CDR3 reads CASSQDLTSGRPDEQFF. CDR3 in DNA: TGCGCCAGCAGCCAAGATCTGACTAGCGGGAGGCCCGATGAGCAGTTCTTC.

This clone was found a few times. The rearrangement links TRBV6-6 to TRBJ2-7; 10 bases map to TRBD1. Germline V lookup: CDR1 MNHNY, CDR2 SVGAGI (reference sequence). This CDR3 contains 13 residues. V was clipped by 10 bases and J by 6 bases; unmatched bases: 9. CDR3: CATADRGPSEQYF. In DNA form, the CDR3 reads TGTGCCACTGCTGACAGGGGGCCCAGCGAGCAGTACTTC.

This clone showed up just a few times. The genes are TRBV4-1 and TRBJ2-7, with TRBD1 identical over 10 bases. The V gene's germline CDR1 is MGHRA and CDR2 YSYEKL. The ends lost 6 bases at V and 5 bases at J; junction bases unmatched: 4. The CDR3 spans 13 residues. CDR3 in DNA: TGCGCCAGCAGGGGACAGGGGCTCCACGAGCAGTACTTC. Residues: CASRGQGLHEQYF.

This chain links TRBV28 with TRBJ1-1; no clear D. This CDR3 comprises 13 residues. In germline, CDR1 is MDHEN, CDR2 SYDVKM. V lost 3 bases and J 2 bases, leaving 7 bases between the germline ends. DNA for the CDR3: TGTGCCAGCAGTTTCGTTGTCAACACTGAAGCTTTCTTT. It is translated as CASSFVVNTEAFF.

This clone was seen just once. This chain uses TRBV4-3 with TRBJ2-1; 8 positions agree with TRBD2. Germline CDR1 reads LGHNA; CDR2 reads YSLEER. The trim removed 3 bases at V and 5 bases at J, leaving 3 bases unmatched. The CDR3 length is 14 residues. The CDR3 is CASSQAGGDNEQFF. The CDR3 DNA follows: TGCGCCAGCAGCCAGGCCGGGGGGGACAATGAGCAGTTCTTC.

V and J are TRBV5-1 and TRBJ2-2; D is perhaps TRBD1 (5 bases). Germline V CDR1 and CDR2: SGHRS, YFSETQ. The CDR3 spans 15 residues. V dropped 0 bases and J dropped 4 bases, with 10 bases sitting between them. The CDR3, as DNA: TGCGCCAGCAGCTTGGAAGGGGTCGCCACCGGGGAGCTGTTTTTT. Its translation is CASSLEGVATGELFF.

This chain uses TRBV7-8 with TRBJ1-2; D ambiguous. Germline CDR1 SGHVS, CDR2 FQNEAQ. V was pared by 4 bases and J by 5 bases, with 14 bases between. The CDR3 consists of 14 residues. The CDR3 sequence: CASSSTTGLYGYTF. The CDR3 DNA sequence: TGTGCCAGCAGCTCGACGACGGGTTTGTATGGCTACACCTTC.

This clone was observed once. V is TRBV7-2 and J is TRBJ1-2; weak D call: TRBD1 (5 bases). The CDR3 sequence is 16 residues long. The germline V gene encodes CDR1 SGHTA and CDR2 FQGNSA. The ends were cut back, 3 bases at V and 0 bases at J, with 14 bases in the middle. In DNA, the CDR3 is TGTGCCAGCAGCTTTGGGGCCCCGAGGTCTAACTATGGCTACACCTTC. Its translation: CASSFGAPRSNYGYTF.